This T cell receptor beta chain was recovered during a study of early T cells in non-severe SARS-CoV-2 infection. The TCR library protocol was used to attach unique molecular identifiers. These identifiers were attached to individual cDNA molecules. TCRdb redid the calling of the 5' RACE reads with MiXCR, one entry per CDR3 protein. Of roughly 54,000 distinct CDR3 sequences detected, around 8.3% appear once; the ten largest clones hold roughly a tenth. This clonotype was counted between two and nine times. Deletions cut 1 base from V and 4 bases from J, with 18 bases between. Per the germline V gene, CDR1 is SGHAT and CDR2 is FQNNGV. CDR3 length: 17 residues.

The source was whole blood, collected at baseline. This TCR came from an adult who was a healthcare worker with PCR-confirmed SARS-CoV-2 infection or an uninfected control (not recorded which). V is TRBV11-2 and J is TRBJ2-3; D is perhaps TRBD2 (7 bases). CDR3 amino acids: CASSLGTGGLASDTQYF. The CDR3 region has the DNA TGTGCCAGCAGCTTAGGGACGGGGGGCCTTGCGTCAGATACGCAGTATTTT.